The TCR beta chain described here comes from a study of shared clonotypes between healthy human individuals. The donors, healthy adults who were HIV-negative, had experienced no recent acute infections or vaccinations. Whole-study results and caveats: Genetic and exposure-history diversity was limited by the few donors. In this cohort, only blood was sampled, and tissue repertoires likely differ. It was observed that roughly 5.1% of naive CD4 clonotypes were shared across several donors.

Trimming pared 4 bases from V and 0 bases from J, leaving 8 bases between. This CDR3 has 14 amino acids. CDR1 and CDR2 from the germline V gene are SGHKS and YYEKEE (reference sequence). To note about this clone: The antigen remains unidentified. Other DNA variants within this sample encode the same CDR3.

The repertoire was sequenced with immunoSEQ multiplex PCR; TCRdb's copy has only in-frame clones and lacks some. Of over 1.5 million clones in the sample, about 98% were seen once. Specimen: naive CD4+ T cells sorted from blood. Documented subset: CD45RA+ positively selected. The V gene is TRBV5-5, the J gene TRBJ1-5; perhaps TRBD1 as D (6 bases). This TCR came from a man under 40 in good health. In DNA, the CDR3 is TGTGCCAGCAGCCCACAGGGTAGCAATCAGCCCCAGCATTTT. Its translation: CASSPQGSNQPQHF.